This T cell receptor beta chain was sequenced for a study of blood T cells in healthy people across ages (dated by TCRdb to 2013 to 2016). About the investigation overall: In model experiments, template switching captured about one uniquely barcoded TCR beta cDNA molecule for every two T cells. The donors were split into four age groups: young (average around 15 years), middle-aged (roughly 39), aged (more than 55) and long-lived (under 90). Using the same blood draw, the study looked at two additional independent replicas of 1 million unique cDNA reads for two donors, one aged 18 to 30 and the other aged 80 or older. To track age-related changes in TCR beta repertoire diversity, the study relied on deep sequencing normalized with unique cDNA molecular identifiers. The full study reports these points: Because donor CMV infection status was unknown, age-related changes in expanded clonotypes were potentially confounded. As age increased, observed TCR beta diversity per million T cells dropped in a roughly linear way, and a significant reduction was already evident by age 40. The long-lived group showed more naive CD4+ T cells, fewer expanded clones and increased TCR diversity than the aged group, suggesting age selection. Estimates of total diversity based on one million sequenced T cells were considered lower bounds and underestimates. Bulk unsorted PBMC profiling prevented conclusive comparison of naive and antigen-experienced compartments. Observed TCR beta diversity correlated strongly with the percentage of naive T cells measured by flow cytometry.

This clonotype has just a few counts. Its binding antigen is unknown. One base away lies a much larger clone, so this may be a sequencing read error. From its cysteine to its phenylalanine, the CDR3 spans 15 amino acids. Kept here is only the CDR3 DNA, which spans 45 bases and is read in frame from base 1. The germline V gene encodes CDR1 SGHRS and CDR2 YFSETQ. Library method: 5' RACE. The data were produced on an Illumina HiSeq 2500. A second roughly 7 to 12 cycle PCR used a sample-barcoded 5' primer and a J-beta primer mix. A unique molecular identifier was introduced onto each TCR beta cDNA molecule by a template-switch 5' adaptor carrying 12 random nucleotides. Each sample yielded at least 3 million CDR3-containing paired-end reads. First-strand cDNA was synthesized from all RNA with the Mint cDNA synthesis kit, primed by a TRBC-specific oligonucleotide. All cDNA was treated with uracil-DNA glycosylase and then went through a first 18-cycle PCR with the universal primers M1SS and BC2_uni_R. The authors' pipeline ran thus. For normalization, 1 million high-quality reads, each with a distinct molecular identifier, were randomly selected from each sample. Reads with shared molecular identifiers were discarded instead of being binned into consensus sequences. MiTCR, run with a Q25 quality threshold and the strictest error-elimination algorithm, handled CDR3 identification, clonotype clustering and error correction. A nonparametric unseen species model using Euler transformation provided a lower-bound estimate of total TCR beta diversity. TCRdb trimmed the raw reads at Q25, called clones with MiXCR and kept productive beta chains. Each record represents a unique CDR3 protein, reported with the most common genes and DNA among its rows. The V and J calls come from TCRdb's annotation, not from the publication. Here the sample has approximately 960,000 distinct CDR3 sequences; roughly 29% occur a single time. Roughly 10% of the sample lies in the top ten.

Donors were a few dozen systemically healthy Caucasian individuals from Russia aged roughly 6 to 90 years. Each donor gave around 9.9 milliliters of peripheral blood, collected into EDTA-treated Vacutainer tubes. Ficoll-Paque density-gradient centrifugation was used to isolate PBMCs, with at least 7 million per sample. Trizol reagent was used to extract total RNA from PBMCs, with at least 6 micrograms per sample. The percentages of naive CD45RAhigh/CD27high T cells were determined by flow cytometry on a PBMC aliquot from every donor. Another study also made use of these data, one on T cells of mothers and their children. In that second paper, the authors write: Nine systemically healthy Caucasian individuals served as donors, namely three mothers together with their six children. cDNA synthesis used all of the extracted RNA, with roughly 1.5 ug of RNA in each 15 ul reaction. In the second PCR, the M1S primer added sample barcodes and 2-4 random nucleotides. Each mother yielded over 9 million TCR beta CDR3 reads and each child roughly 3 million reads. Thymic selection shapes the output of TCR recombination in a similar way in related and unrelated pairs, and inherited differences have a minor effect. Normalized repertoire overlap in related mother-child pairs was always slightly higher than in unrelated mother-child pairs, but the difference was never significant. No persistent microchimeric T cell clones were detected, at a sensitivity of 80 to 100 clones per million clonotypes. To look for features that set related mother-child pairs apart from unrelated individuals, the researchers ran deep NGS to compare the TCR beta repertoires of mothers and children. The mean age was around 42 +/- 4 years for the mothers and around 10 +/- 4 years for the children. After adapter ligation with NEBNext reagents, the libraries were sequenced on Illumina HiSeq 2000 with 100+100 nt paired-end reads. Mother and child libraries were prepared a month apart and sequenced in separate runs to prevent cross-contamination. For each donor, between about 500,000 and 2,000,000 distinct TCR beta clonotypes were identified. Naive TCR beta clonotypes were estimated from low-frequency clonotypes matched to each donor's FACS-determined naive share, without sorting.

Sequencing was done on a sample of blood. The TCR was taken from a woman aged 40 to 49 in good health. The rearranged segments are TRBV5-1 and TRBJ1-4, with a weak D call of TRBD1 (6 bases match). The CDR3 corresponds to CASSLGQATNEKRFF. The DNA sequence is given as TGCGCCAGCAGCTTGGGACAGGCAACTAATGAAAAACGGTTTTTT.